The 9 T cell receptor beta chains below all came from one sample that was sequenced in a study of cytomegalovirus exposure and HLA in healthy donors (dated by TCRdb to 2016 to 2017). The method behind the library was the immunoSEQ multiplex PCR assay. For the multiplex PCR, a mixture combining 60 forward primers for TCR Vbeta segments and 13 reverse primers for TCR Jbeta segments was used. Drawn from immuneACCESS, this table holds only the in-frame rearrangements with V and J called that TCRdb kept. Clones are partly lost; checked studies trace under half to an unresolved V gene and leave the rest unexplained. In this sample's table one finds more than 130,000 clones. The top ten clonotypes cover 2.7% of the sample. Sequencing was done on a sample of PBMCs. All receptors come from a man in his forties in good health and CMV-seronegative.

This sequence joins TRBV7-2 and TRBJ1-5; D is uncertain. There are 14 residues in the CDR3. Germline V gene sequence: CDR1 SGHTA, CDR2 FQGNSA. V shed 4 bases and J shed 6 bases, with 13 bases lying between them. CDR3 region: CASSSGEGSQPQHF. CDR3 DNA: TGTGCCAGCAGCTCCGGGGAGGGAAGTCAGCCCCAGCATTTT.

The chain employs TRBV2 and TRBJ2-7; a weak D match, TRBD1 (6 bases). V was trimmed by 8 bases and J by 4 bases, leaving 15 bases between them. Germline V gene sequence: CDR1 SNHLY, CDR2 FYNNEI. The CDR3 totals 13 residues. The CDR3 loop reads CASSRDRLYEQYF. The DNA for the CDR3 is TGTGCCAGCTCCCGAGACAGGCTTTACGAGCAGTACTTC.

The chain combines TRBV28 with TRBJ2-1; no clear D gene. The CDR3 loop spans 14 amino acids. Germline values: CDR1 MDHEN, CDR2 SYDVKM. V lost 1 base and J lost 15, with 19 bases in between. The CDR3: CASSLFRQAVSAFF. The CDR3 coding sequence is TGTGCCAGCAGTTTATTTCGGCAGGCCGTGAGTGCGTTCTTC.

CDR3 in DNA: TGTGCCATCAGTGAGTCAAGCAGGGAGGGTGAAAAACTGTTTTTT. Translated, it gives CAISESSREGEKLFF. V usage is TRBV10-3 and J usage is TRBJ1-4; tentatively, D is TRBD1 (5 bases). CDR3 length equals 15 residues. The V end lost 0 bases, the J end lost 7 bases, and 12 bases lay between the germline ends. From germline, CDR1 is ENHRY and CDR2 SYGVKD.

DNA of the CDR3: TGTGCCAGCAGCCGTTCCACAGGGTCTGGGGCCAACGTCCTGACTTTC. It specifies CASSRSTGSGANVLTF. The chain couples TRBV5-4 to TRBJ2-6, with a tentative D call TRBD1 (6 bases). CDR1 and CDR2 (germline): SGHNT, YYREEE (reference sequence). The CDR3 totals 16 residues. Trimming removed 4 bases at V and 1 base at J, with 12 bases between.

The CDR3 nucleotides read TGTGCCAGCAGCGTACCGGGACTCCTAGAGGAGCAGTTCTTC. Protein sequence: CASSVPGLLEEQFF. This chain uses TRBV9 with TRBJ2-1, with D possibly being TRBD2 (6 bases). From germline, CDR1 is SGDLS and CDR2 YYNGEE. V was pared by 1 base and J by 10 bases, with 15 bases between. This CDR3 region has 14 residues.

The chain combines TRBV19 with TRBJ1-5, with D maybe TRBD1 (5 bases). Germline loops: CDR1 LNHDA, CDR2 SQIVND (reference sequence). This CDR3 has 14 residues. Trimming left V 3 bases short and J 5 bases short, with 11 bases between. This chain's CDR3 is CASSIRQGHQPQHF. The DNA for the CDR3 is TGTGCCAGTAGTATCCGGCAGGGTCATCAGCCCCAGCATTTT.

The V and J genes are TRBV5-1 and TRBJ2-1, with TRBD2 matching over 10 bases. V dropped 3 bases and J dropped 1; count of bases not matched to a gene: 10. CDR3 length: 18 amino acids. CDR1 is SGHRS, CDR2 YFSETQ, per germline. The CDR3: CASSWGDGSGGSYNEQFF. The CDR3 coding sequence is TGCGCCAGCAGCTGGGGGGATGGTAGCGGGGGGTCCTACAATGAGCAGTTCTTC.

The chain is built from TRBV2 and TRBJ2-7, with TRBD2 matching over 8 bases. The CDR3 covers 20 residues. The V gene's germline CDR1 is SNHLY and CDR2 FYNNEI. The junction had 23 bases not matched to a gene; V was cut back by 4 bases and J by 3 bases. CDR3 loop: CASSGGLLSGTSQQNYEQYF. The CDR3 nucleotides are TGTGCCAGCAGTGGGGGGCTACTTAGCGGGACGAGTCAGCAAAACTACGAGCAGTACTTC.